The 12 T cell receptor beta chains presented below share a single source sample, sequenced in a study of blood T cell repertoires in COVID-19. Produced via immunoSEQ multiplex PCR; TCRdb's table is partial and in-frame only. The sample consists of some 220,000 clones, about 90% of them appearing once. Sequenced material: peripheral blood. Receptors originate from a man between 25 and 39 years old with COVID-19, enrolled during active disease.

The CDR3 DNA reads TGTGCCAGCACAGGGCCGACCCGGAGCGGCTACACCTTC. Its translation is CASTGPTRSGYTF. The J gene is TRBJ1-2, the V gene TRBV25-1; tentatively, D is TRBD1 (5 bases). The length of the CDR3 is 13 residues. The germline V gene has CDR1 MGHDK and CDR2 SYGVNS. V was shortened by 7 bases and J by 8 bases, with 17 bases between the two germline ends.

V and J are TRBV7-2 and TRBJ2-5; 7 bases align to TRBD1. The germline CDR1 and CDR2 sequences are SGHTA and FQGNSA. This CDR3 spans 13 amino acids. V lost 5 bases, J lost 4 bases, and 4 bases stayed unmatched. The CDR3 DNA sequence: TGTGCCAGCAGCCTAGGGGGCAGAGAGACCCAGTACTTC. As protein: CASSLGGRETQYF.

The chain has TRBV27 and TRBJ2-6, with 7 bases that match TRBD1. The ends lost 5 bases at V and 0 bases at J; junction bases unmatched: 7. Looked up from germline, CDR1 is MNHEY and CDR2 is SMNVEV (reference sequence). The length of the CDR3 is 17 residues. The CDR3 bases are TGTGCCAGCAGTCCTTGGGACAGTTTCTCTGGGGCCAACGTCCTGACTTTC. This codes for CASSPWDSFSGANVLTF. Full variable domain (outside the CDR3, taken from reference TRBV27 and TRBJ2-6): EAQVTQNPRYLITVTGKKLTVTCSQNMNHEYMSWYRQDPGLGLRQIYYSMNVEVTDKGDVPEGYKVSRKEKRNFPLILESPSPNQTSLYFCASSPWDSFSGANVLTFGAGSRLTVL.

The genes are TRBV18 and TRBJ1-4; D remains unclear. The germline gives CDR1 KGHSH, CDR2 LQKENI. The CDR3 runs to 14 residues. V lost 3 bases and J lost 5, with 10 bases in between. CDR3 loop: CASSPTEVNEKLFF. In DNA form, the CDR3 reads TGTGCCAGCTCACCCACGGAGGTGAATGAAAAACTGTTTTTT.

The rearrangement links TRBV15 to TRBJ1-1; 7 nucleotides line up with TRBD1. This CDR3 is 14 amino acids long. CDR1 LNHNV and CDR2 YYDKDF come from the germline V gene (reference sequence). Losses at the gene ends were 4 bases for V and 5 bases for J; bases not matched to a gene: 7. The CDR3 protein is CATSTSDRSTEAFF. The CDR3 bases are TGTGCCACCAGCACTTCGGACAGGAGTACTGAAGCTTTCTTT.

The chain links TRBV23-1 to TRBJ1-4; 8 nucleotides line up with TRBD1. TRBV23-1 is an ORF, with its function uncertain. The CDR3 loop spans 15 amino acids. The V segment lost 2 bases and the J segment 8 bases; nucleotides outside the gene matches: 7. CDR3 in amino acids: CASSQHRGIGEKLFF. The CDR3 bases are TGCGCCAGCAGTCAACACAGGGGGATAGGAGAAAAACTGTTTTTT.

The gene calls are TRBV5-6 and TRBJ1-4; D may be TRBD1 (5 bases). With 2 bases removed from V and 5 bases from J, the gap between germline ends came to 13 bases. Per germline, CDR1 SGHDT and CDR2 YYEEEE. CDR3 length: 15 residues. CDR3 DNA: TGTGCCAGCAGCTTAATTGGGGCAGAGAATGAAAAACTGTTTTTT. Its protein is CASSLIGAENEKLFF.

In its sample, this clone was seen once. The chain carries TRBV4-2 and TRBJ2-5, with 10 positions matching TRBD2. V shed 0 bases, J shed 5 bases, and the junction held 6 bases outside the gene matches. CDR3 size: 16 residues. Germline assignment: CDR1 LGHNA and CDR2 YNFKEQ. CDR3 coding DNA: TGTGCCAGCAGCCAAGACATAAGCGGGGGGGCGGAGACCCAGTACTTC. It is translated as CASSQDISGGAETQYF.

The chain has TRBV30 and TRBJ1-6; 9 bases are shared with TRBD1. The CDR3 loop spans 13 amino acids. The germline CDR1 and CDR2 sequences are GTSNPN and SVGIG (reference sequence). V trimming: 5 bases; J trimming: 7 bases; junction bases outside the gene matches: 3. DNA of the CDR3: TGTGCCTGGGAAGGACAGGGGAATTCACCCCTCCACTTT. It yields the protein CAWEGQGNSPLHF.

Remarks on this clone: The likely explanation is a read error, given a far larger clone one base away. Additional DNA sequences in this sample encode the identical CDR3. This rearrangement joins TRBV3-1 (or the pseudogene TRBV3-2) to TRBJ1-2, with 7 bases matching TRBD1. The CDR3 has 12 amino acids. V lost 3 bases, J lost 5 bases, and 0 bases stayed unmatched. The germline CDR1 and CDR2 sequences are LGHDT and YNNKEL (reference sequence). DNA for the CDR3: TGTGCCAGCAGCCAGACAGGGTATGGCTACACCTTC. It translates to CASSQTGYGYTF.

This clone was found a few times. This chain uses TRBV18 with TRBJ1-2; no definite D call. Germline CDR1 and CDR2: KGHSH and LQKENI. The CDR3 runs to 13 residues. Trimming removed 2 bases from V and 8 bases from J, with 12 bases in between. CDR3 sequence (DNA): TGTGCCAGCTCACCAATTGAAGGGAGCGGCTACACCTTC. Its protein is CASSPIEGSGYTF.

Here the CDR3 reads CSVGKTGASTEAFF. CDR3 coding DNA: TGCAGCGTAGGAAAGACAGGGGCGAGCACTGAAGCTTTCTTT. V is TRBV29-1 and J is TRBJ1-1; 8 bases are shared with TRBD1. The germline V gene has CDR1 SQVTM and CDR2 ANQGSEA. V lost 6 bases and J lost 4; bases outside the gene matches: 10. The CDR3 is made up of 14 amino acids.